A single TCR beta chain is shown here with its context. J was trimmed by 10 bases and V by 3 bases; bases with no gene match: 12. The germline V gene encodes CDR1 MGHDK and CDR2 SYGVNS. The CDR3 runs to 17 residues. The source of the sample is a study of blood T cell repertoires in COVID-19. For the study at large: Some COVID-19 samples were acute and others convalescent; all came from the United States, Italy and Spain. T cells, B-cell-depleted T cells, or PBMCs provided the cDNA or gDNA that served as material.

Clones were read by immunoSEQ multiplex PCR, and TCRdb kept only the in-frame ones, dropping some. The data contain some 250,000 clones, around 89% of them seen just once; the ten biggest clones take up around 0.99%. This chain joins TRBV25-1 and TRBJ2-3; 14 bases map to TRBD2. The clonotype was recovered from a woman aged 35 to 49 who had recovered from COVID-19. What was sequenced was peripheral blood. DNA of the CDR3: TGTGCCAGCAGTGACCCTCGACTAGCGGGAGGGTCAGGATCGCAGTATTTT. It yields the protein CASSDPRLAGGSGSQYF.